These T cell receptor beta chains were read from a single sample in a study of shared clonotypes between healthy human individuals. Here immunoSEQ multiplex PCR was the method, and the copy in TCRdb shows in-frame clones only, minus some. The table has hundreds of thousands of clones, approximately 95% seen once. Sequenced: naive CD8+ T cells sorted from blood. The receptors here all came from a woman in her thirties in good health. Both conserved end residues are part of each CDR3. Each record gives: D gene, clone size, V gene, J gene, CDR3 DNA, CDR3 protein. D genes are given only for firm matches. Size values are once, few and many counts, or a class for expanded clones, and some rows have none.

.	.	TRBV27	TRBJ2-1	TGTGCCAGCAGTTCTTCCTATAGAGACAATGAGCAGTTCTTC	CASSSSYRDNEQFF
.	.	TRBV5-1	TRBJ2-3	TGCGCCAGCAGCCTTACAGATACGCAGTATTTT	CASSLTDTQYF
TRBD1	.	TRBV4-1	TRBJ2-7	TGCGCCAGCAGCCAATGGACAGGTGGCTACGAGCAGTACTTC	CASSQWTGGYEQYF
.	.	TRBV6-1	TRBJ2-4	TGTGCCAGCAGTGGTATTCCGGGCTACCAGTACTTC	CASSGIPGYQYF
TRBD2	.	TRBV7-9	TRBJ2-3	TGTGCCAGCAGCTTATCCATGGGGGGGACTAGCGGTGAGGATACGCAGTATTTT	CASSLSMGGTSGEDTQYF
.	.	TRBV14	TRBJ2-5	TGTGCCAGCAGCCAAGATTTAGGGGGGAGGCGAAAGACCCAGTACTTC	CASSQDLGGRRKTQYF
.	.	TRBV14	TRBJ2-1	TGTGCCAGCAGCCTCTGGCTTAGCGGAAAACCCGACAATGAGCAGTTCTTC	CASSLWLSGKPDNEQFF
.	.	TRBV15	TRBJ1-4	TGTGCCACCAGCAGCGGGCAGGGAAGTGAAAAACTGTTTTTT	CATSSGQGSEKLFF
.	.	TRBV6-6	TRBJ2-2	TGTGCCAGCAGTTACAGTCAGGGTCCCCTTGCCGGGGAGCTGTTTTTT	CASSYSQGPLAGELFF
.	.	TRBV7-8	TRBJ2-7	TGTGCCAGCAGCCCAGACACGGCTTTATCCTACGAGCAGTACTTC	CASSPDTALSYEQYF
.	once	TRBV5-6	TRBJ1-3	TGTGCCAGCAGCTTGGGGCTCTCTGGAAACACCATATATTTT	CASSLGLSGNTIYF
.	.	TRBV7-9	TRBJ2-6	TGTGCCAGCACCGACGCAGCTGGGGCCAACGTCCTGACTTTC	CASTDAAGANVLTF
TRBD1	.	TRBV6-1	TRBJ2-7	TGTGCCAGCAGCGTGACAGGGGCCTACGAGCAGTACTTC	CASSVTGAYEQYF
TRBD1	.	TRBV19	TRBJ2-2	TGTGCCAGTAGTATAACCGGACAGGGGTCCGGGGAGCTGTTTTTT	CASSITGQGSGELFF
.	.	TRBV18	TRBJ2-7	TGTGCCAGCTCACCACGTGCGGGAAGCTACGAGCAGTACTTC	CASSPRAGSYEQYF
TRBD1	.	TRBV2	TRBJ1-1	TGTGCCACCCATGTAGGACAGGGGGCAGCTGAAGCTTTCTTT	CATHVGQGAAEAFF
TRBD1	once	TRBV13	TRBJ2-7	TGTGCCAGCAGCGGGGGACAGGGCTACGAGCAGTACTTC	CASSGGQGYEQYF
TRBD2	.	TRBV13	TRBJ2-1	TGTGCCAGCAGCTTCGGACTAGCGTACAGCAATGAGCAGTTCTTC	CASSFGLAYSNEQFF
.	.	TRBV13	TRBJ2-3	TGTGCCAGCAGCTGGGGGGTTTTGGCAGATACGCAGTATTTT	CASSWGVLADTQYF
.	.	TRBV13	TRBJ2-3	TGTGCCAGCAGCCCCGCGACGGGCACCACAGATACGCAGTATTTT	CASSPATGTTDTQYF
.	few	TRBV21-1	TRBJ1-2	TGTGCCAGCAGCGGACGCATGAGCCTAGATAACTATGGCTACACCTTC	CASSGRMSLDNYGYTF
TRBD1	.	TRBV6-5	TRBJ2-7	TGTGCCAGCAGTTACTCGAACAGGGGGTACGAGCAGTACTTC	CASSYSNRGYEQYF
.	.	TRBV6-1	TRBJ2-7	TGTGCCAGCAGTGATTTGGGGGGACTGGGCTACGAGCAGTACTTC	CASSDLGGLGYEQYF
TRBD2	once	TRBV13	TRBJ2-3	TGTGCCAGCAGCTTAGTCCGGGAGGGCACAGATACGCAGTATTTT	CASSLVREGTDTQYF
.	.	TRBV20-1	TRBJ2-3	TGCAGTGCTAGTACCTGGAGGACGCAGTATTTT	CSASTWRTQYF
.	.	TRBV5-6	TRBJ2-7	TGTGCCAGCAGCTTGGATACCGGTTGGGAGCAGTACTTC	CASSLDTGWEQYF
TRBD2	.	TRBV29-1	TRBJ2-1	TGCAGCAGCCTCGGGACTAGCGGGAGACTTGGTGAGCAGTTCTTC	CSSLGTSGRLGEQFF
.	.	TRBV7-9	TRBJ2-3	TGTGCCAGCGGGGAGACAACGACCTCGGATACGCAGTATTTT	CASGETTTSDTQYF
TRBD1	.	TRBV7-2	TRBJ1-5	TGTGCCAGCAGCTGGGGGACAGGGGGCGGCCAGCCCCAGCATTTT	CASSWGTGGGQPQHF
.	.	TRBV5-1	TRBJ1-1	TGCGCCAGCAGCTTGATTCGTGGGGGCGCGGGAACTGAAGCTTTCTTT	CASSLIRGGAGTEAFF
.	.	TRBV28	TRBJ2-5	TGTGCCAGCAGAGGGGACACCCAAGAGACCCAGTACTTC	CASRGDTQETQYF
.	.	TRBV29-1	TRBJ2-5	TGCAGCGTTGACTTCCAGGAATCGTTACAAGAGACCCAGTACTTC	CSVDFQESLQETQYF
.	once	TRBV2	TRBJ2-7	TGTGCCAGCGATTCAGCGGAGGCCTACGAGCAGTACTTC	CASDSAEAYEQYF
.	.	TRBV4-1	TRBJ2-5	TGCGCCAGCAGCCAAGCGGGATTCCAAGAGACCCAGTACTTC	CASSQAGFQETQYF
.	.	TRBV6-5	TRBJ2-5	TGTGCCAGCAGTTATTATCAGGGTGAGACCCAGTACTTC	CASSYYQGETQYF